These 4 T cell receptor beta chains were sequenced from one sample in a study of response to subunit inactivated influenza vaccine (dated by TCRdb to 2017 to 2018). The library came from RT-PCR. For sequencing, an Illumina HiSeq 2500 was employed. The raw public reads went through TCRdb reprocessing: fastp at Q25, MiXCR clone calling, in-frame beta chains kept. For every CDR3 protein sequence, its rows merge into one entry that carries the most common genes and DNA. Recorded for this sample are hundreds of thousands of distinct CDR3 sequences; about 15% of them occurred a single time. More than 9% of the sample is held by the ten biggest clonotypes. The sample was PBMCs from blood, taken roughly 13 days after vaccination. These receptors originate from a man aged 50 to 60 who received an inactivated influenza vaccine. Donor details come from another sample of the same person, matched by shared clones.

V usage is TRBV4-3 and J usage is TRBJ2-7; possible D gene TRBD1, 6 bases. The V and J ends lost 0 bases and 2 bases respectively, with 11 bases between them. The CDR3 covers 15 residues. CDR1 and CDR2 from the germline V gene are LGHNA and YSLEER. The CDR3: CASSQDLGDTYEQYF. CDR3 DNA: TGCGCCAGCAGCCAAGATCTTGGGGACACCTACGAGCAGTACTTC.

The chain employs TRBV18 and TRBJ1-4; 8 bases are a match to TRBD1. Per the germline V gene, CDR1 is KGHSH and CDR2 is LQKENI. The ends lost 5 bases at V and 5 bases at J; junction bases unmatched: 4. The CDR3 has 14 residues. DNA for the CDR3: TGTGCCAGCTCAGCCCAGGGGGCGAATGAAAAACTGTTTTTT. Translating gives CASSAQGANEKLFF.

This clonotype was recorded a few times. The chain uses TRBV12-3 or TRBV12-4 and TRBJ2-1; TRBD2 matches 7 bases. The CDR3 is 15 residues long. The ends lost 2 bases at V and 4 bases at J; junction bases unmatched: 5. The CDR3 DNA sequence: TGTGCCAGCAGTTTACGGGGGGACCCGTACAATGAGCAGTTCTTC. It encodes CASSLRGDPYNEQFF.

This clonotype was seen only a few times. The CDR3 loop reads CASSLKRGVDSYNEQFF. The CDR3 DNA sequence: TGTGCCAGCAGCTTAAAACGCGGCGTTGACTCCTACAATGAGCAGTTCTTC. The chain has TRBV7-2 and TRBJ2-1; D remains ambiguous. There are 17 residues in the CDR3. V was trimmed by 2 bases and J by 0 bases, leaving 14 bases between them. Germline CDR1 is SGHTA and CDR2 is FQGNSA.